This T cell receptor beta chain appears in the sequencing data of a study of prognosis after radiotherapy for stage I lung cancer. Study information: Enrollment began in the first half of 2018 and ended in 2019; the enrolled patients had stage I non-small cell lung cancer. The study delivered radiotherapy as SBRT in 3 to 5 fractions, with a biologically effective dose of at least 100 Gy. Overall study results and limits: Patients without metastases reportedly showed TRBV and TRBJ gene usage unlike that of patients with metastases.

CDR1 is SQVTM, CDR2 ANQGSEA, per germline. The CDR3 length is 13 residues. Trimming left V 1 base short and J 3 bases short, with 10 bases between. Peripheral blood, in approximately 5.4-milliliter volumes, was drawn at each of two time points. This clonotype was seen many times. The antigen is not known. The study amplified the TCR beta CDR3 region from genomic DNA. This amplification was carried out by two rounds of multiplex PCR. Used in first-round PCR were primers specific to each TRBV and TRBJ gene. TCRdb used MiXCR to reprocess the multiplex PCR reads, holding one entry per CDR3 protein. The table records about 36,000 distinct CDR3 sequences, approximately 35% of them present only once.

The chain employs TRBV29-1 and TRBJ2-7; tentative D call: TRBD1 (6 bases). The source of this sequence is a donor older than 45 with non-small cell lung cancer. The sample was PBMCs, taken before or after stereotactic body radiation therapy (not recorded which). The CDR3 coding sequence is TGCAGCGTTGAAGTGGCAGGGGTCTACGAGCAGTACTTC. Residues: CSVEVAGVYEQYF.